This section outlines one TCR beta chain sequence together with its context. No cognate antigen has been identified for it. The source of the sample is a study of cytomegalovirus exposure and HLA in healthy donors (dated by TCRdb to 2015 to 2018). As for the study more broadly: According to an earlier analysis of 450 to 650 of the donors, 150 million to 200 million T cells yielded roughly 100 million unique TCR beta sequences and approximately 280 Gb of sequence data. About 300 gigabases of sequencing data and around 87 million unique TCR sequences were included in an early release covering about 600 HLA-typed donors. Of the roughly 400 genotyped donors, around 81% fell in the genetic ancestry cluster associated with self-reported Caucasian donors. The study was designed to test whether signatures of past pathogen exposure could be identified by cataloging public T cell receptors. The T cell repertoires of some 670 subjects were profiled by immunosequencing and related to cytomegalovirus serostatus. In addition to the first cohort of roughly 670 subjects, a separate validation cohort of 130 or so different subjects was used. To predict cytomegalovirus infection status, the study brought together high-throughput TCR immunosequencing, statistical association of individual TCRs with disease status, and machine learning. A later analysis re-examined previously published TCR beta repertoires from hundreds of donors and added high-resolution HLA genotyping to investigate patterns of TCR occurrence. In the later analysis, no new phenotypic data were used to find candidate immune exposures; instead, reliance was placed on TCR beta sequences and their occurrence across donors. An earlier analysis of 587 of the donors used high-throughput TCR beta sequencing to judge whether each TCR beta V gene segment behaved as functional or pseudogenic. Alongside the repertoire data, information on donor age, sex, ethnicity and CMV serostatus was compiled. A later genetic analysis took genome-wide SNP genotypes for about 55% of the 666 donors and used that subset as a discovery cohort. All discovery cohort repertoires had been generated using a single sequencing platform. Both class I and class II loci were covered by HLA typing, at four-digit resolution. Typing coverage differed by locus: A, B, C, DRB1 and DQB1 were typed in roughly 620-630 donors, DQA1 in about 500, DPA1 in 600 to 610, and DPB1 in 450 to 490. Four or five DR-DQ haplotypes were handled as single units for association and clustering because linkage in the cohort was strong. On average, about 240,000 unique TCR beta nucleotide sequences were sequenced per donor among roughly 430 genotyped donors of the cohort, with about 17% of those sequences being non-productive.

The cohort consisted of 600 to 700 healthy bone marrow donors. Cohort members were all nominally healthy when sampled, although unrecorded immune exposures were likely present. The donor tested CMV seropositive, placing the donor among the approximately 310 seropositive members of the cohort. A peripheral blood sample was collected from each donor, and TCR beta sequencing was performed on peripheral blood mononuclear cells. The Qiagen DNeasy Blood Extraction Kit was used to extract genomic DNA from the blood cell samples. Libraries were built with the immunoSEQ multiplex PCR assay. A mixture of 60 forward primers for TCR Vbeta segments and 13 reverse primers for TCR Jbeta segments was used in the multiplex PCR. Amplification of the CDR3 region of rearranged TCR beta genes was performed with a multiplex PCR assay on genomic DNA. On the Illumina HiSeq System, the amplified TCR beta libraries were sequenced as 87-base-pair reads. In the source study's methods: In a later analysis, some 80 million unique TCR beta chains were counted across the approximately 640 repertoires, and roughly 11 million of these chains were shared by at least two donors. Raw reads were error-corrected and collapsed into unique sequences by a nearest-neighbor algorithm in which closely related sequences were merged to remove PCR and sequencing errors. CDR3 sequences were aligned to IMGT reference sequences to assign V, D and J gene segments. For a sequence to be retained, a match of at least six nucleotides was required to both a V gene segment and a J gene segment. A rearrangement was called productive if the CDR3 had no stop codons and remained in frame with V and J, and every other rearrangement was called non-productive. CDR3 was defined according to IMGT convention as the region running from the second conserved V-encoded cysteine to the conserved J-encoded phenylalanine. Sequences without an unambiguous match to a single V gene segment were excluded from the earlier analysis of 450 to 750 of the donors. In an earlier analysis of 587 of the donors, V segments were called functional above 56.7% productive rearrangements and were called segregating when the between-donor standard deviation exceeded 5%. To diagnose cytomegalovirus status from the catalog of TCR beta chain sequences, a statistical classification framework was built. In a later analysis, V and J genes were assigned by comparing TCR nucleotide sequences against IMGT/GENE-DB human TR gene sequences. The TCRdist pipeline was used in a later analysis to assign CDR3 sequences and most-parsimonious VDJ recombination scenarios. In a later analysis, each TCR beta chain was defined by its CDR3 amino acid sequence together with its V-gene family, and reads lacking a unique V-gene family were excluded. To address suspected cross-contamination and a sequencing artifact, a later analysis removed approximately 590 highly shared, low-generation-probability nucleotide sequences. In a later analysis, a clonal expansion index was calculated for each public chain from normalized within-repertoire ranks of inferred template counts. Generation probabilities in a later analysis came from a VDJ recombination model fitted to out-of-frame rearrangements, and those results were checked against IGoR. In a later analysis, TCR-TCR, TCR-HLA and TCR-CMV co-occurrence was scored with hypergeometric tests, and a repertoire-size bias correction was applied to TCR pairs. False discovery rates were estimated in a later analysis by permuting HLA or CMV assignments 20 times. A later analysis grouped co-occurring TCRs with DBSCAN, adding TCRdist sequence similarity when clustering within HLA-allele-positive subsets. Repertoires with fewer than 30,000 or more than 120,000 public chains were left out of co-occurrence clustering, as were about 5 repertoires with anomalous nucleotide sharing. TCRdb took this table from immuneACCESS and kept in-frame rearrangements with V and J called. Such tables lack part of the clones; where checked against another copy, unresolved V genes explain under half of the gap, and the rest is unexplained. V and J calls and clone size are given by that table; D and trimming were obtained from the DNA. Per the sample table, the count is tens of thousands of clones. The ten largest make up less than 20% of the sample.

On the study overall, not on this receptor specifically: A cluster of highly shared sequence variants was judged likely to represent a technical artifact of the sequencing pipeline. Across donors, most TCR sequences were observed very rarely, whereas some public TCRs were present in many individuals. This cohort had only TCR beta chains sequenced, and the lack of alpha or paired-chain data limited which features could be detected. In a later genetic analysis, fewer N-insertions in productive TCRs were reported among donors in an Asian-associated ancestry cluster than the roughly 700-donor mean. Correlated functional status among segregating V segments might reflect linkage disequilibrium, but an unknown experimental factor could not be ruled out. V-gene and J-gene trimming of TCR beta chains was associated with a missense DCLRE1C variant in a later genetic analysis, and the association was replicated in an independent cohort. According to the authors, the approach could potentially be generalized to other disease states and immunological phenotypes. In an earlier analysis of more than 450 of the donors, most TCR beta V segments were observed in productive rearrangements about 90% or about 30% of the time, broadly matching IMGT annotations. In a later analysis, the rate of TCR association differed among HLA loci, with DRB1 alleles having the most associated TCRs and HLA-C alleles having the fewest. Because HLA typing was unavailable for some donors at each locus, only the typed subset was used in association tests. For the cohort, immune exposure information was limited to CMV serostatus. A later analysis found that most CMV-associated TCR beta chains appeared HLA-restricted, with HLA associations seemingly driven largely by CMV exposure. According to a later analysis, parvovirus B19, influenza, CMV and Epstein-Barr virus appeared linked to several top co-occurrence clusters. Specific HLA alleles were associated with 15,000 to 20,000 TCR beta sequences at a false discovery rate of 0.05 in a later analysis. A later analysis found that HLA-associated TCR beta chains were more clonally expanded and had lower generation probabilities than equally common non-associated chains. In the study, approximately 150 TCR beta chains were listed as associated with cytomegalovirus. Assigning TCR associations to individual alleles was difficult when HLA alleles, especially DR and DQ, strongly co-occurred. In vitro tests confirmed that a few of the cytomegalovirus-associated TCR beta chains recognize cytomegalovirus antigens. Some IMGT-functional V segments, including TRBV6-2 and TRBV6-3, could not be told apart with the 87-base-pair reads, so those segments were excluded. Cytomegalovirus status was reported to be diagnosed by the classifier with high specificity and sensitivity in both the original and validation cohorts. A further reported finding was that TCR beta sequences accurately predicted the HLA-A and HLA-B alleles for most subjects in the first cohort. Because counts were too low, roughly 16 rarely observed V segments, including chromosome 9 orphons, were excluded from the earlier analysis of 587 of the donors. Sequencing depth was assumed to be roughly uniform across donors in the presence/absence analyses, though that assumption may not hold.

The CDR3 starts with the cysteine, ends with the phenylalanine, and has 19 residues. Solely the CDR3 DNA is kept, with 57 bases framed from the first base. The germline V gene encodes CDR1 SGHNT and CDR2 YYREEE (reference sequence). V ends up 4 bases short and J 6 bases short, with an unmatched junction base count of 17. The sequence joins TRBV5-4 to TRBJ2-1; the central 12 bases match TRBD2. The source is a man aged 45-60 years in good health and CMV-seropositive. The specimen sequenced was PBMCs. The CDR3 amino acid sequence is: CASSAPTSGRTLGSNEQFF. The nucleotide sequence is TGTGCCAGCAGCGCCCCGACTAGCGGGAGAACCTTGGGATCCAATGAGCAGTTCTTC. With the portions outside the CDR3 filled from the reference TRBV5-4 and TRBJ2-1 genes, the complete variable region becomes ETGVTQSPTHLIKTRGQQVTLRCSSQSGHNTVSWYQQALGQGPQFIFQYYREEENGRGNFPPRFSGLQFPNYSSELNVNALELDDSALYLCASSAPTSGRTLGSNEQFFGPGTRLTVL.